This entry features one T cell receptor (beta chain) sequence. This entry comes from a study of T cell changes during pregnancy in multiple sclerosis. CDR1 and CDR2 (germline): SQVTM, ANQGSEA. This CDR3 is 15 amino acids long. The ends lost 1 base at V and 3 bases at J; junction bases unmatched: 8. Measured with immunoSEQ multiplex PCR; TCRdb has only the in-frame clones, and not every one. The sample yields tens of thousands of clones, over 80% seen once. The receptor comes from a female donor with multiple sclerosis, enrolled in a pregnancy study. Source: peripheral blood, taken in the first trimester of pregnancy. The V gene is TRBV29-1, the J gene TRBJ2-7; 8 nucleotides match TRBD1. CDR3 sequence (DNA): TGCAGCGTTGAAGGCCCCGGACAGGGCGGCTACGAGCAGTACTTC. It encodes CSVEGPGQGGYEQYF.